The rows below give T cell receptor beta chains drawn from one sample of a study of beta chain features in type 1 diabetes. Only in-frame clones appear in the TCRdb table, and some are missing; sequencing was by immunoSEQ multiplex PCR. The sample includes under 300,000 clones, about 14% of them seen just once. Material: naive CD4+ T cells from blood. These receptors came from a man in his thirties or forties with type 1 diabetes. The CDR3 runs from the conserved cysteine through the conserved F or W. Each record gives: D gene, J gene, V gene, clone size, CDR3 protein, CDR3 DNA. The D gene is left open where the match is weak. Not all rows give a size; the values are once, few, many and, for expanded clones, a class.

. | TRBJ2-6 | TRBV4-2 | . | CASSLAETYSGANVLTF | TGTGCCAGCAGCCTTGCCGAAACCTACTCTGGGGCCAACGTCCTGACTTTC
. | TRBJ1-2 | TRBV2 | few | CASSESGNGYTF | TGTGCCAGCAGTGAATCGGGGAATGGCTACACCTTC
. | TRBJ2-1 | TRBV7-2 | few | CASSPNTGYNEQFF | TGTGCCAGCAGCCCCAACACGGGCTACAATGAGCAGTTCTTC
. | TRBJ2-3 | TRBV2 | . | CASSSSTDTQYF | TGTGCCAGCAGTTCTAGCACAGATACGCAGTATTTT
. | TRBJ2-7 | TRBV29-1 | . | CSAELRGDRAEQYF | TGCAGCGCTGAACTGCGGGGGGACAGGGCCGAGCAGTACTTC
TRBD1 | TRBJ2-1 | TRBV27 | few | CASGSGQVVYNEQFF | TGTGCCAGCGGATCGGGACAGGTTGTTTACAATGAGCAGTTCTTC
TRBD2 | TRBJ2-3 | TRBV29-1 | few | CSAQRLAVSTDTQYF | TGCAGCGCACAGCGTCTAGCGGTTAGCACAGATACGCAGTATTTT
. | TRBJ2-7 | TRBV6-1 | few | CASSEQGSYEQYF | TGTGCCAGCAGTGAGCAGGGATCCTACGAGCAGTACTTC
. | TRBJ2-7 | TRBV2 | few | CASSDRQAEQYF | TGTGCCAGCAGTGATAGACAGGCCGAGCAGTACTTC
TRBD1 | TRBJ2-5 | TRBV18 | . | CASSQYRDRGQETQYF | TGTGCCAGCTCACAATACCGGGACAGGGGGCAAGAGACCCAGTACTTC
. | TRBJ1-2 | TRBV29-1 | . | CSVGGPSGYTF | TGCAGCGTGGGGGGTCCGTCTGGCTACACCTTC